This T cell receptor (beta chain) was identified in a study of T cells after yellow fever vaccination. Study conclusions and caveats: Some clonotypes, a small share, were shared between CD4 and CD8 compartments.

Using its own MiXCR run on the 5' RACE reads, TCRdb lists one record per CDR3 protein. The sample carries approximately 250,000 distinct CDR3 sequences, around 5.3% recorded once. At least ten counts were recorded for this clonotype. No antigen is known for it. The sample here was CD4+ T cells sorted from PBMCs, taken on the day of the yellow fever booster vaccination. This receptor was taken from a man between 18 and 29 years old who received the YFV17D yellow fever vaccine.

The CDR3 loop reads CASSPELAGRVQETQYF. CDR3 DNA sequence: TGTGCCAGCAGCCCAGAACTAGCGGGGAGGGTTCAAGAGACCCAGTACTTC. The rearrangement uses TRBV11-2 and TRBJ2-5; 10 nucleotides align to TRBD2. V shed 5 bases and J 2 bases; nucleotides not matched to a gene: 11. Germline V gene data show CDR1 as SGHAT and CDR2 as FQNNGV. The CDR3 totals 17 residues.